Sequencing of this TCR beta chain was carried out in a study of T cell responses to AZD1222 COVID-19 vaccine. General observations from the study: Females made up more of the donors, who were largely white British, and clonal diversity may have come out too low.

Germline V gene sequence: CDR1 SGHAT, CDR2 FQNNGV. Between the trimmed V and J ends, which lost 5 bases and 1 base, there was a span of 12 bases. The CDR3 length is 14 residues. TCRdb keeps only in-frame clones here, not all; method: immunoSEQ multiplex PCR. This repertoire shows around 160,000 clones, 94% found once; its top ten account for roughly 5.5%. In regard to this clone: Its antigen remains unidentified.

This chain connects TRBV11-2 to TRBJ2-7, with no clear D. The TCR sequence derives from an adult who received the AZD1222 COVID-19 vaccine. Sequenced here: peripheral blood, sampled 28 days after the second AZD1222 dose. The CDR3 bases are TGTGCCAGCAGCCCAGCCGTAGGTTCCTACGAGCAGTACTTC. It yields the protein CASSPAVGSYEQYF.